Described below is a single TCR beta chain sequence and its context. The antigen is unknown. This entry is derived from a study of T cells after yellow fever vaccination. The study, taken as a whole, reports: Most primary-vaccination clones recurred post-booster (roughly 97% CD4, over 70% CD8).

It was through 5'RACE template switching that TCR cDNA was made, with a universal primer site and UMIs added. From the 5' RACE reads, TCRdb called clonotypes with MiXCR, one entry per CDR3 protein. The sample holds a few hundred thousand distinct CDR3 sequences, about 15% seen once. The input for sequencing was PBMCs, taken 5 to 6 days after the first yellow fever vaccination. The source of this sequence is a young man who received the YFV17D yellow fever vaccine.

CDR3 in DNA: TGTGCCAGCCGCCGAGGGGCGTCTTTCTATAGCAATCAGCCCCAGCATTTT. Residues: CASRRGASFYSNQPQHF. V is TRBV6-1 and J is TRBJ1-5; possible D gene TRBD1, 5 bases. From germline, CDR1 is MNHNS and CDR2 SASEGT. The CDR3 runs to 17 residues. The V gene lost 8 bases and the J gene lost 0 bases, with 20 bases spanning the gap.